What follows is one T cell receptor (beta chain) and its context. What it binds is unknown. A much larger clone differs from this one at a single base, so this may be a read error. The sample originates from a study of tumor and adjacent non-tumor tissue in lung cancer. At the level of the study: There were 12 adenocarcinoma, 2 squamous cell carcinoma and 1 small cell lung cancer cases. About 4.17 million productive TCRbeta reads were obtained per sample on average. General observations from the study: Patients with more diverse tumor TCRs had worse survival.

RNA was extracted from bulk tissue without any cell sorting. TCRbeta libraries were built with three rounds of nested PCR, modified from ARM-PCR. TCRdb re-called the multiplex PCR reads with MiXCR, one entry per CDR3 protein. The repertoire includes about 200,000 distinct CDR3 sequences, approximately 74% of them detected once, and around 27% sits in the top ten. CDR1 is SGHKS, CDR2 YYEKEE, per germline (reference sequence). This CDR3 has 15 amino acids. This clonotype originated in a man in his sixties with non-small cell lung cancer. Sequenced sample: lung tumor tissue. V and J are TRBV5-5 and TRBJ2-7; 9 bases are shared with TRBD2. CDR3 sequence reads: CDSSSTGTSFSEQYF. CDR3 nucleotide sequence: TGTGACAGCAGCTCAACCGGGACTAGCTTTTCCGAGCAGTACTTC.